This T cell receptor beta chain was recovered during a study of tumor and adjacent non-tumor tissue in lung cancer. Background on the study: Aged about 30 to 85 years, patients included 10 men and roughly 5 women with stage I to III disease.

Relative to its sample, this clonotype is medium-sized. Its antigen remains unknown. Study-wide points: In normal lung, the top 100 clones were significantly more dominant than in tumor. Significantly higher TCR diversity was found in tumor than normal lung.

Trimming took off 2 bases at V and 3 bases at J, with 4 bases between the two ends. CDR1 and CDR2 (germline): SGHAT, FQNNGV. This CDR3 is 12 amino acids long. TCRbeta libraries were built with three rounds of nested PCR, modified from ARM-PCR. Each CDR3 protein gets one entry after TCRdb re-called the multiplex PCR reads with MiXCR. The sample carries some 93,000 distinct CDR3 sequences, less than 75% recorded once. RNA was extracted from bulk tissue without any cell sorting. Chemotherapy-naive patients with new lung cancer underwent thoracic surgery in China, August–late 2014. The V call is TRBV11-2, the J call TRBJ1-1, with D unresolved. Sequencing was performed on lung tumor tissue. This receptor was identified in a man aged 55 to 70 with non-small cell lung cancer. CDR3 protein: CASSLQDTEAFF. The CDR3 DNA sequence: TGTGCCAGCAGCTTACAGGACACTGAAGCTTTCTTT.